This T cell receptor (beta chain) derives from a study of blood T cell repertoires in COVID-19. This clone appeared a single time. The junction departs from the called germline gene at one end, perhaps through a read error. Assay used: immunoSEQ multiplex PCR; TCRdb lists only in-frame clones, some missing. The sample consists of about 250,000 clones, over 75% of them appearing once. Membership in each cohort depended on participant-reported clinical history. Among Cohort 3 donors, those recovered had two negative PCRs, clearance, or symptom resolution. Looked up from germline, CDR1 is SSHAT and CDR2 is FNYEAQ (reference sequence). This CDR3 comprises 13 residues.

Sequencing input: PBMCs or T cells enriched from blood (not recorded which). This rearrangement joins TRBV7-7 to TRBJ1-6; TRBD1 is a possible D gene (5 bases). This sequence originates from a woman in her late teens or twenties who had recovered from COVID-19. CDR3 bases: TGTGCTAGCAGCTTGGGGGGGGATTCACCCCTCCACTTT. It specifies CASSLGGDSPLHF.